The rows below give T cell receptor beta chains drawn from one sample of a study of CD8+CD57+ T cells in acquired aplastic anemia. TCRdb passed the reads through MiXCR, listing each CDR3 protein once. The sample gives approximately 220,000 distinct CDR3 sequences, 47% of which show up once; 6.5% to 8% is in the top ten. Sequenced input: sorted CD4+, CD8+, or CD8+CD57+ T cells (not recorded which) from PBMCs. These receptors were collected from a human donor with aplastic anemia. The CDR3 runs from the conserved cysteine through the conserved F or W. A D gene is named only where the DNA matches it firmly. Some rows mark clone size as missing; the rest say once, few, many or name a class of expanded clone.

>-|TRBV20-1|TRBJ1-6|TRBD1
TGCAGTGCTAGAGATAGTCCTTTAGGGCAGGGGGCCTCACCCCTCCACTTT
CSARDSPLGQGASPLHF
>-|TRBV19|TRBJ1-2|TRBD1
TGTGCCAGTAATGCGGGGAGACAGGGCTATGGCTACACCTTC
CASNAGRQGYGYTF
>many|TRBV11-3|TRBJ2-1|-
TGTGCCAGCAGCTTAGATCTAAGCCTACACAATGAGCAGTTCTTC
CASSLDLSLHNEQFF
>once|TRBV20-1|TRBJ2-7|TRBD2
TGCAGTGCTGCCCCGACTAGCGGGCAGGTAGAATACGAGCAGTACTTC
CSAAPTSGQVEYEQYF
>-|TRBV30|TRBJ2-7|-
TGTGCCTGGAGTCTTGCGGACGAGAGAACCTACGAGCAGTACTTC
CAWSLADERTYEQYF
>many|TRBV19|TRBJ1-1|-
TGTGCCAGTAAAGGCCCTCCACCCAAAGCTTTCTTT
CASKGPPPKAFF
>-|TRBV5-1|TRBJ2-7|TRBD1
TGCGCCAGCAGGCGTACCGGGACAGGGGCTTACGAGCAGTACTTC
CASRRTGTGAYEQYF
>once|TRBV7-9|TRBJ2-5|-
TGTGCCAGCAGCTTTACAGGGCGGCTGTTCTTC
CASSFTGRLFF
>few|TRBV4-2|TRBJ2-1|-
TGTGCCAGCAGCGAGGGTCGGGACATAATTATGAATGAGCAGTTCTTC
CASSEGRDIIMNEQFF
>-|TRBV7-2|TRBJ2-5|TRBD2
TGTGCCAGCAGTTTGGAACTAGCGGAGTACCAAGAGACCCAGTACTTC
CASSLELAEYQETQYF
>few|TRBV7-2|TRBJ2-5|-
TGTGCCAGCAGCCGGGGGGGAGGGGGCGAAGAGACCCAGTACTTC
CASSRGGGGEETQYF
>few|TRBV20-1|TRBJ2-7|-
TGCAGTGCTAGACCCACAGGGCTCCACGAGCAGTACTTC
CSARPTGLHEQYF
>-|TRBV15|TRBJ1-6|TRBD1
TGTGCCTCGGGGACAGTCTTTCCAAATTCACCCCTCCACTTT
CASGTVFPNSPLHF
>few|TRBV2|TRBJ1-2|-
TGTGCCAGCAGTTCCACCAGGACAAACGGGGGCTACACCTTC
CASSSTRTNGGYTF
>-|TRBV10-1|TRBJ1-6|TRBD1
TGCGCCACCGGAGGACAGGGGACGGCGACCCTCCACTTT
CATGGQGTATLHF
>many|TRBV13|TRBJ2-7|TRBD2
TGTGCCAGCAGCGGAGGGACTAGCGGACGATACGAGCAGTACTTC
CASSGGTSGRYEQYF
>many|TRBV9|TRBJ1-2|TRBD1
TGTGCCAGCAGCGCAGATGGAGACAGGGGCAACTATGGCTACACCTTC
CASSADGDRGNYGYTF